This T cell receptor (beta chain) was documented in a study of cytomegalovirus exposure and HLA in healthy donors. Clones were sequenced by immunoSEQ multiplex PCR, and TCRdb holds only the in-frame ones, with some missing. The table records hundreds of thousands of clones, around 85% of them present only once. Study results and caveats: It was confirmed in vitro that three of the CMV-associated chains were specific for CMV antigens. The authors enumerated around 150 TCR beta chains as linked to cytomegalovirus. According to reports, the classifier identified cytomegalovirus status with high specificity and sensitivity.

Trimming stripped 3 bases from V and 6 bases from J, with 15 bases between. This CDR3 spans 15 amino acids. Germline V gene sequence: CDR1 MNHEY, CDR2 SMNVEV (reference sequence). Concerning this clone itself: What it binds is not known.

Specimen: PBMCs. This TCR came from a woman in her 30s in good health and CMV-seropositive. The rearrangement uses TRBV27 and TRBJ2-1; a possible D gene is TRBD1 (6 bases). The DNA for the CDR3 is TGTGCCAGCAGTTTTGGGCAGGGGCTCGGCAATGAGCAGTTCTTC. Translated, it gives CASSFGQGLGNEQFF.